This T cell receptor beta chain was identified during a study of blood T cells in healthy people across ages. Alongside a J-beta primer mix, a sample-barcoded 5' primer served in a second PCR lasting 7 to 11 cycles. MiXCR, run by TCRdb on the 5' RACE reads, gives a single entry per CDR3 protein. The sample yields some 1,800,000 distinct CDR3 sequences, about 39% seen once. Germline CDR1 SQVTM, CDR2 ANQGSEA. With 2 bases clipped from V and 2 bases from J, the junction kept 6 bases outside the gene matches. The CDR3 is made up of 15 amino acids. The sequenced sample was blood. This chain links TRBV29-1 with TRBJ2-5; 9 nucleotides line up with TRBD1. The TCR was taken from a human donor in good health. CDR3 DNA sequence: TGCAGCGTTGAATTTGGGACAGGGTCGCAAGAGACCCAGTACTTC. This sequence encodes CSVEFGTGSQETQYF.